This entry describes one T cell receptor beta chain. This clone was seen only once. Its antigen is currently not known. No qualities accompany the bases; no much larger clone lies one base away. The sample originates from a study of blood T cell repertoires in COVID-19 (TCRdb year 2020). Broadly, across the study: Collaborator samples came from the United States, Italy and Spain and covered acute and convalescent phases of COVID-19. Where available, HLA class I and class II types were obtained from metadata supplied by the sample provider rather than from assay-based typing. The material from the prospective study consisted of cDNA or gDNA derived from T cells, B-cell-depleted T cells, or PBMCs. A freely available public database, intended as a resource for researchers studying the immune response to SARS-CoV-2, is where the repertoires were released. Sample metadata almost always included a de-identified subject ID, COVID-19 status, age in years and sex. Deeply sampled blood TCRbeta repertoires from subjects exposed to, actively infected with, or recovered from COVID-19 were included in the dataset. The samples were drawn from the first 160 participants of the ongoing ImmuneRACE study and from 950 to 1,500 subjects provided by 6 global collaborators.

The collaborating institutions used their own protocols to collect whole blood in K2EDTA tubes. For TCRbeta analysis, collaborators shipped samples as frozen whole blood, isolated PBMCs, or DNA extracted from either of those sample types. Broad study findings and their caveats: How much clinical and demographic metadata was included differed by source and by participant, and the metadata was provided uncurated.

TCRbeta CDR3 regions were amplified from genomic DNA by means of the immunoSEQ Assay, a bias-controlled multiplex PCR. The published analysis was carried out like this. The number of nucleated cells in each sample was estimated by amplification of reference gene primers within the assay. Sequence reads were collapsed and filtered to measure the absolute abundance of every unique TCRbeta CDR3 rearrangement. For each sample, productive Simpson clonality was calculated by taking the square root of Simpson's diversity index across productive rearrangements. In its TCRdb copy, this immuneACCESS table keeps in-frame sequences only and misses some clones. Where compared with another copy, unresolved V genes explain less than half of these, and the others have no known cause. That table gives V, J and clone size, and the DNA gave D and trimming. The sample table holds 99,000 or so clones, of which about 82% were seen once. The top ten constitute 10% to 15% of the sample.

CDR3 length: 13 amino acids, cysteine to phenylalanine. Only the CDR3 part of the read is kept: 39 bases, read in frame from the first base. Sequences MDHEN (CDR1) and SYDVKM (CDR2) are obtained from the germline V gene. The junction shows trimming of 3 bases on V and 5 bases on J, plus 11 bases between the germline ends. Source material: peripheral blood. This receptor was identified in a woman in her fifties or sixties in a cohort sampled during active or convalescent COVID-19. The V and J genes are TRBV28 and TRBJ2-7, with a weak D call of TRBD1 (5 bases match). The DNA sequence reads TGTGCCAGCAGTTTCAGGGTATCGGACGAGCAGTACTTC. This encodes CASSFRVSDEQYF.